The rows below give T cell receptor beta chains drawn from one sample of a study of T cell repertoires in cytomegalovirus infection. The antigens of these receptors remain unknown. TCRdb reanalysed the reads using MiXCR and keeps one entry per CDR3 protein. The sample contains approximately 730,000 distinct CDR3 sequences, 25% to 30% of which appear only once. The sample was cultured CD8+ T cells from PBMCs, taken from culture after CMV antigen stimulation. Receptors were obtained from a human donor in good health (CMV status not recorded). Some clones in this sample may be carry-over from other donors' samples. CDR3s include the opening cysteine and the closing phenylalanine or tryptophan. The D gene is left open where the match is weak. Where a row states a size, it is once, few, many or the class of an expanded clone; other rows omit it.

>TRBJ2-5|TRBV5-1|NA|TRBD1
CASSLLQGLETQYF
TGCGCCAGCAGCTTGTTACAGGGGCTAGAGACCCAGTACTTC
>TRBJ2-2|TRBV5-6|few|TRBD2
CASSWTSGVTGELFF
TGTGCCAGCAGTTGGACTAGCGGGGTTACCGGGGAGCTGTTTTTT
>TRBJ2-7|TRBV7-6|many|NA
CASSPRDSITGEQYF
TGTGCCAGCAGCCCCCGGGACTCGATAACGGGGGAGCAGTACTTC
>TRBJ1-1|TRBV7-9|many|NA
CASSLAGTEAFF
TGTGCCAGCAGCCTAGCGGGTACTGAAGCTTTCTTT
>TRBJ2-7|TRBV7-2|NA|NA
CASSLTGKYEQYF
TGTGCCAGCAGCTTAACAGGGAAATACGAGCAGTACTTC
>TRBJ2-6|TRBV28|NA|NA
CATATSLPGPKGAGANVLTF
TGTGCCACGGCGACGTCATTGCCGGGACCTAAGGGCGCAGGGGCCAACGTCCTGACTTTC
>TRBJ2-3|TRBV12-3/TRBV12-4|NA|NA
CASRSSLSTDTQYF
TGTGCCAGCCGTTCTTCCCTTAGCACAGATACGCAGTATTTT
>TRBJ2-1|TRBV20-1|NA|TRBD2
CSARDLAGGSYNEQFF
TGCAGTGCTAGAGATTTGGCGGGGGGGTCCTACAATGAGCAGTTCTTC
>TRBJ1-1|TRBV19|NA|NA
CASSISGLLTEAFF
TGTGCCAGTAGTATCAGTGGGTTGCTCACTGAAGCTTTCTTT
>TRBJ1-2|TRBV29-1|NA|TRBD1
CSAWTGRDYGYTF
TGCAGCGCGTGGACAGGTCGGGACTATGGCTACACCTTC
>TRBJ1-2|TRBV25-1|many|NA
CASSESVSNYGYTF
TGTGCCAGCAGTGAATCAGTCAGCAACTATGGCTACACCTTC
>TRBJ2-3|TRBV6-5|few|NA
CASSYSTGLIPDTQYF
TGTGCCAGCAGTTACTCAACGGGACTCATCCCAGATACGCAGTATTTT
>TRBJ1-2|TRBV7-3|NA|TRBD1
CASSQGQGLNYGYTF
TGTGCCAGCAGCCAGGGACAGGGATTGAACTATGGCTACACCTTC
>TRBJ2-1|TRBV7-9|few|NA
CASSPNPGYNEQFF
TGTGCCAGCAGCCCCAACCCCGGCTACAATGAGCAGTTCTTC
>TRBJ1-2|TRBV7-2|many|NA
CASSLNLNQYGYTF
TGTGCCAGCAGCTTAAACCTCAACCAGTATGGCTACACCTTC
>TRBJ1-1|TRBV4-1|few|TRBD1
CASSQGQGKAEAFF
TGCGCCAGCAGCCAAGGACAGGGAAAGGCTGAAGCTTTCTTT
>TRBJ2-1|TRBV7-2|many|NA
CASSLVAGRQTNEQFF
TGTGCCAGCAGCTTAGTGGCAGGGCGGCAAACCAATGAGCAGTTCTTC
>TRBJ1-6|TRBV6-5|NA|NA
CASAESLGTPRSYSPLHF
TGTGCCAGCGCTGAATCCTTAGGGACCCCGCGGTCCTATTCACCCCTCCACTTT
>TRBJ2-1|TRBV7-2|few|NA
CASSLLQMAEQFF
TGTGCCAGCAGCTTACTACAAATGGCAGAGCAGTTCTTC
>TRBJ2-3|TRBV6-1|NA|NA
CASLFRTGPGPDTQYF
TGTGCCAGCCTTTTCAGGACGGGTCCCGGCCCAGATACGCAGTATTTT
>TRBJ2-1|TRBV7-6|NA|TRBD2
CASSLRGGRAGNGQFF
TGTGCCAGCAGCTTACGGGGGGGCAGGGCAGGTAATGGGCAGTTCTTC
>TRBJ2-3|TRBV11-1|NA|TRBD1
CASSSREDRGGTDTQYF
TGTGCCAGCAGCTCAAGGGAGGACAGGGGGGGCACAGATACGCAGTATTTT
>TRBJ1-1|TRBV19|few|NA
CASRKPVQGRTEAFF
TGTGCCAGTAGGAAACCGGTTCAGGGACGAACTGAAGCTTTCTTT
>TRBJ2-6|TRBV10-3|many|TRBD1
CASAGQGEGSGANVLTF
TGTGCCTCGGCCGGACAGGGTGAGGGATCTGGGGCCAACGTCCTGACTTTC
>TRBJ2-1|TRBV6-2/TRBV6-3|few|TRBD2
CASRSPLAGGYNEQFF
TGTGCCAGCAGGAGCCCTTTGGCGGGGGGTTACAATGAGCAGTTCTTC
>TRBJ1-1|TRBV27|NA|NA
CASNHIRGNTEAFF
TGTGCCAGCAATCATATCCGGGGGAACACTGAAGCTTTCTTT
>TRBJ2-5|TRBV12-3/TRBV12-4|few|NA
CASSPSQEAQYF
TGTGCCAGCAGTCCTAGCCAGGAGGCCCAGTACTTC
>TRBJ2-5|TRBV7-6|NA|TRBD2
CASTDRLAGGQETQYF
TGTGCCAGCACCGACCGACTAGCGGGGGGCCAAGAGACCCAGTACTTC
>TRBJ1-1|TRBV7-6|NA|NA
CASTPPGTANTEAFF
TGTGCCAGCACCCCGCCGGGGACGGCGAACACTGAAGCTTTCTTT
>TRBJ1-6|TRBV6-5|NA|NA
CASSHLRGLSPLHF
TGTGCCAGCAGCCATCTGCGAGGACTTTCACCCCTCCACTTT
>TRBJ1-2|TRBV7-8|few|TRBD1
CASSKRDRGSGYTF
TGTGCCAGCAGCAAACGGGACAGGGGATCTGGCTACACCTTC
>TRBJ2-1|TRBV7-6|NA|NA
CASSPGAGLIINEQLF
TGTGCCAGCAGCCCGGGTGCGGGACTCATCATCAATGAGCAGCTCTTC
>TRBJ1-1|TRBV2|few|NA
CASSEALRALNTEAFF
TGTGCCAGCAGTGAAGCGCTAAGGGCTTTGAACACTGAAGCTTTCTTT
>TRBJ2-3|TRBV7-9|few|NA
CATGTNTQYF
TGTGCCACCGGGACGAATACGCAGTATTTT
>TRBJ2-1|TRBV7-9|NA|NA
CASSLVGVNNEQFF
TGTGCCAGCAGCTTAGTAGGTGTCAACAATGAGCAGTTCTTC
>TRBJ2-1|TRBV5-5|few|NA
CASSFGIDEQFF
TGTGCCAGCAGCTTCGGGATCGATGAGCAGTTCTTC
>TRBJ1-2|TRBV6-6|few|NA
CASSYSEQLSHHLIAQDIYGYTF
TGTGCCAGCAGTTACTCGGAGCAGCTGTCGCATCACTTAATTGCACAGGACATCTATGGCTACACCTTC
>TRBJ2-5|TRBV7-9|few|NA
CASSPYRDEETQYF
TGTGCCAGCAGCCCCTACCGGGACGAGGAGACCCAGTACTTC
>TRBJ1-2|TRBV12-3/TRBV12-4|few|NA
CASSPSLINYGYTF
TGTGCCAGCAGCCCCTCGCTGATAAACTATGGCTACACCTTC
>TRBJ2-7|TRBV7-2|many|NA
CASSLAEDRSLYEQYF
TGTGCCAGCAGCTTAGCGGAGGACCGTTCTCTCTACGAGCAGTACTTC
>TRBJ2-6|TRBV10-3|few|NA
CAIRGIVETGANVLTF
TGTGCCATCAGGGGAATTGTAGAAACTGGGGCCAACGTCCTGACTTTC
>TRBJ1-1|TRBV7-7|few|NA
CASSLKPGDEAFF
TGTGCTAGCAGCTTGAAACCCGGGGACGAAGCTTTCTTT
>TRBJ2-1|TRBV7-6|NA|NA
CASSLESPGEQFF
TGTGCCAGCAGCTTAGAGAGTCCGGGGGAGCAGTTCTTC
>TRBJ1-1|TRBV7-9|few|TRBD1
CASSYPGQATVNTEAFF
TGTGCCAGCAGCTACCCGGGACAGGCTACTGTGAACACTGAAGCTTTCTTT
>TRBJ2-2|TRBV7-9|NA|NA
CASSHPTEVPTGELFF
TGTGCCAGCAGCCATCCTACGGAAGTACCCACCGGGGAGCTGTTTTTT
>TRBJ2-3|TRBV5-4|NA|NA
CASSHDRSTTDTQYF
TGTGCCAGCAGCCACGACAGGAGCACCACAGATACGCAGTATTTT
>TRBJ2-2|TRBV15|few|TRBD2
CATSRDPGLAGELFF
TGTGCCACCAGCCGAGACCCGGGACTAGCGGGGGAGCTGTTTTTT
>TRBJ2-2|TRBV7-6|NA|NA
CASSLLIGVRTGELFF
TGTGCCAGCAGCTTACTAATAGGGGTACGGACCGGGGAGCTGTTTTTT
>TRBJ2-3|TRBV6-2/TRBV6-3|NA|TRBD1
CASRRDRGRPDTQYF
TGTGCCAGCAGAAGGGACAGGGGTCGGCCAGATACGCAGTATTTT
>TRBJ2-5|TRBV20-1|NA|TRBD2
CSANPGGPIETQYF
TGCAGTGCCAACCCGGGGGGGCCGATAGAGACCCAGTACTTC
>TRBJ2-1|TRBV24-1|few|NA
CATSDLPGLGDEQFF
TGTGCCACCAGTGATTTACCAGGGTTAGGCGATGAGCAGTTCTTC
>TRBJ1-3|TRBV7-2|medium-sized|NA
CASSTFGGGRTGNTIYF
TGTGCCAGCAGTACCTTCGGGGGGGGAAGGACTGGAAACACCATATATTTT
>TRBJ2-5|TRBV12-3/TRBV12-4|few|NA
CASSSHQTVYQETQYF
TGTGCCAGCAGTTCACATCAGACAGTGTACCAAGAGACCCAGTACTTC